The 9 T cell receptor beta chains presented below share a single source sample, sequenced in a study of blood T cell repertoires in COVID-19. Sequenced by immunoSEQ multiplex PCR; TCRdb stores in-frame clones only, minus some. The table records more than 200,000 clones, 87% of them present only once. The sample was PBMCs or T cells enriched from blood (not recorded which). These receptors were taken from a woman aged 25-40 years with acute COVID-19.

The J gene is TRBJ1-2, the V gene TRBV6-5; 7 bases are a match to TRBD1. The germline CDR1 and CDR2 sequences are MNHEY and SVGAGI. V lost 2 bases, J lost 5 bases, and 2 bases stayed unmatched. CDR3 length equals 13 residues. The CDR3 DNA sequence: TGTGCCAGCAGTTACCGGGACAGATATGGCTACACCTTC. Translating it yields CASSYRDRYGYTF.

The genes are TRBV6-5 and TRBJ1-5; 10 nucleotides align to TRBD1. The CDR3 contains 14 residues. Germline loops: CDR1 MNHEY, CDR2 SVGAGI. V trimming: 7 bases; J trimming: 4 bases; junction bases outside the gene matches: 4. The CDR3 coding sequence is TGTGCCAGCACTAGGACAGGGGGTAATCAGCCCCAGCATTTT. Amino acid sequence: CASTRTGGNQPQHF.

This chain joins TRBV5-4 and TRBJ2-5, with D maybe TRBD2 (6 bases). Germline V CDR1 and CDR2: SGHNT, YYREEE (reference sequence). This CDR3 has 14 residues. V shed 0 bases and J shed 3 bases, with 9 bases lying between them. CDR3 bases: TGTGCCAGCAGCTTGGCTAGCGTTGAAGAGACCCAGTACTTC. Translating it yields CASSLASVEETQYF.

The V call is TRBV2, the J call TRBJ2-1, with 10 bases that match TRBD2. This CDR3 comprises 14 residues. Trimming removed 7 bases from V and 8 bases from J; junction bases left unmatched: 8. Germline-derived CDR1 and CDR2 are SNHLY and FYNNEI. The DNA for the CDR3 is TGTGCCAGCACACTGGGACTAGCGTTGGATGAGCAGTTCTTC. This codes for CASTLGLALDEQFF.

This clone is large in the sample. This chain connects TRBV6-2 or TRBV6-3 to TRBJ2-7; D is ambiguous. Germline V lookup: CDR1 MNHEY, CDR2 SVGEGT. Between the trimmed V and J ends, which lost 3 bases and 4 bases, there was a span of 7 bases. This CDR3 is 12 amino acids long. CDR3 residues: CASSYTEYEQYF. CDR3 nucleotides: TGTGCCAGCAGTTATACAGAATACGAGCAGTACTTC.

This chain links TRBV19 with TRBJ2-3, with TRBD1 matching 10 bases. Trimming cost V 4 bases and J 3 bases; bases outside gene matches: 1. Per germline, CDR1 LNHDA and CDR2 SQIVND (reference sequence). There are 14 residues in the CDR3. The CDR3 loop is CASSRQGATDTQYF. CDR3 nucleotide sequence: TGTGCCAGTAGTAGACAGGGGGCAACAGATACGCAGTATTTT.

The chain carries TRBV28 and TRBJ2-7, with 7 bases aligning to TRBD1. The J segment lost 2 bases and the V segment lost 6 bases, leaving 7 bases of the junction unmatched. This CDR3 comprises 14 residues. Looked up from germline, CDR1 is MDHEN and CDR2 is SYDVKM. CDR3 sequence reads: CASRQDRAPYEQYF. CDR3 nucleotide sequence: TGTGCCAGCAGACAAGACAGGGCCCCCTACGAGCAGTACTTC.

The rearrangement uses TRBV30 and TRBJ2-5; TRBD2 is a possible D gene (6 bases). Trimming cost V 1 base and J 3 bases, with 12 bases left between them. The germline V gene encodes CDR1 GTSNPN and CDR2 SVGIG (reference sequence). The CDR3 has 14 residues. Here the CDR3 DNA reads TGTGCCTGGAGTGGTATCGGAGGGGAAGAGACCCAGTACTTC. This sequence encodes CAWSGIGGEETQYF.

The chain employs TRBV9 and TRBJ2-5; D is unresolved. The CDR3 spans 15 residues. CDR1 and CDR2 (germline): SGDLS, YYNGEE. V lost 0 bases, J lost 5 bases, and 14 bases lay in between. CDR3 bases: TGTGCCAGCAGCGTAGACGGTCTCCCCCGGGAGACCCAGTACTTC. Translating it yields CASSVDGLPRETQYF.